Below are 18 T cell receptor beta chains sequenced from a single sample in a study of cytomegalovirus exposure and HLA in healthy donors. The PCR used 60 Vbeta and 13 Jbeta primers. The data were produced by immunoSEQ multiplex PCR, yet TCRdb's version contains in-frame clones alone and is incomplete. In the table there are about 230,000 clones, about three quarters of which are singletons. The sample comprised PBMCs. Receptors originate from a woman between 55 and 75 years old in good health and CMV-seropositive.

This clone occurred once. The rearrangement uses TRBV30 and TRBJ2-1; 16 nucleotides match TRBD2. J lost 9 bases, V lost 2 bases, and 7 bases had no gene match. The CDR3 runs 16 residues. Germline lookup yields CDR1 GTSNPN and CDR2 SVGIG (reference sequence). CDR3 DNA sequence: TGTGCCTGGAGTACTGGGACTAGCGGGGGGGCCGGTGAGCAGTTCTTC. Residues: CAWSTGTSGGAGEQFF.

The chain recombines TRBV28 with TRBJ2-6; 7 nucleotides match TRBD1. V shed 5 bases and J 4 bases; nucleotides not matched to a gene: 5. The CDR3 totals 15 residues. Per germline, CDR1 MDHEN and CDR2 SYDVKM. In DNA form, the CDR3 reads TGTGCCAGCAGTGAACAGGGGACAGGGGCCAACGTCCTGACTTTC. Its translation is CASSEQGTGANVLTF.

This clone was picked up a small number of times. For the CDR3, the DNA is TGTGCCAGCAGCTTAGTGAAGGGGGGGGGAACCGGGGAGCTGTTTTTT. Encoded protein: CASSLVKGGGTGELFF. The gene calls are TRBV7-2 and TRBJ2-2; possible D gene TRBD2, 7 bases. V lost 1 base and J 5 bases, leaving 14 bases between the germline ends. The CDR3 extends over 16 amino acids. Looked up from germline, CDR1 is SGHTA and CDR2 is FQGNSA.

This clone was seen a handful of times. This chain links TRBV2 with TRBJ2-1; 9 bases match TRBD2. Germline V CDR1 and CDR2: SNHLY, FYNNEI. The ends lost 8 bases at V and 5 bases at J; junction bases unmatched: 4. The CDR3 sequence is 13 residues long. Written as DNA, the CDR3 is TGTGCCAGCGGGCGGGAGGGAGACAATGAGCAGTTCTTC. This sequence encodes CASGREGDNEQFF.

This clone has only a few counts. The rearrangement joins TRBV27 to TRBJ1-1, with D unresolved. Germline V lookup: CDR1 MNHEY, CDR2 SMNVEV (reference sequence). The CDR3 runs to 14 residues. V lost 2 bases and J lost 1, with 8 bases in between. The CDR3: CASSLNSQNTEAFF. The CDR3 region has the DNA TGTGCCAGCAGTTTAAACAGCCAGAACACTGAAGCTTTCTTT.

CDR3 loop: CASSPMTSGSGYEQYF. The CDR3 nucleotides are TGCGCCAGCAGCCCTATGACTAGCGGGAGTGGCTACGAGCAGTACTTC. The chain carries TRBV5-1 and TRBJ2-5; 12 bases line up with TRBD2. The DNA matches TRBJ2-7 better at its end, which makes the J call doubtful. This CDR3 contains 16 residues. Per germline, CDR1 SGHRS and CDR2 YFSETQ.

The V call is TRBV14, the J call TRBJ2-1; D might be TRBD1 (6 bases). CDR3 length equals 16 residues. V lost 0 bases, J lost 4 bases, and 13 bases lay in between. From germline, CDR1 is SGHDN and CDR2 FVKESK. CDR3 DNA sequence: TGTGCCAGCAGCCAAGATCCTGGGGGCAGATACAATGAGCAGTTCTTC. It encodes CASSQDPGGRYNEQFF.

The chain employs TRBV27 and TRBJ1-1, with D maybe TRBD1 (5 bases). Germline V gene data show CDR1 as MNHEY and CDR2 as SMNVEV (reference sequence). This CDR3 spans 12 amino acids. Trimming took off 6 bases at V and 5 bases at J, with 10 bases between the two ends. CDR3 nucleotide sequence: TGTGCCAGCAGGTCTGGGGGGACTGAAGCTTTCTTT. The encoded protein is CASRSGGTEAFF.

This sequence joins TRBV21-1 and TRBJ2-3; TRBD1, the D gene given by the table, was not confirmed from the DNA. TRBV21-1 is labeled a pseudogene. CDR3 length: 13 amino acids. The CDR3: CASSKNETVTQYF. The CDR3 nucleotides read TGTGCCAGCAGCAAAAACGAGACAGTTACGCAGTATTTT.

This clone was found once. The chain has TRBV2 and TRBJ2-7; D call uncertain. The V end was cut by 6 bases, the J end by 4 bases, with 4 bases between. The germline V gene has CDR1 SNHLY and CDR2 FYNNEI. This CDR3 contains 10 residues. The CDR3: CASSQYEQYF. CDR3 nucleotides: TGTGCCAGCAGCCAATACGAGCAGTACTTC. The variable domain in full, completed from reference TRBV2 and TRBJ2-7, reads EPEVTQTPSHQVTQMGQEVILRCVPISNHLYFYWYRQILGQKVEFLVSFYNNEISEKSEIFDDQFSVERPDGSNFTLKIRSTKLEDSAMYFCASSQYEQYFGPGTRLTVT.

This chain links TRBV7-3 with TRBJ2-3; tentatively, D is TRBD2 (5 bases). Germline-derived CDR1 and CDR2 are SGHTA and FQGTGA. V gave up 1 base and J gave up 2 bases, with 10 bases separating them. The CDR3 covers 15 residues. CDR3 sequence: CASSLSGLATDTQYF. The CDR3 DNA is TGTGCCAGCAGCTTAAGCGGGTTAGCCACAGATACGCAGTATTTT. Using reference TRBV7-3 and TRBJ2-3 for the parts outside the CDR3, the full variable domain is GAGVSQTPSNKVTEKGKYVELRCDPISGHTALYWYRQSLGQGPEFLIYFQGTGAADDSGLPNDRFFAVRPEGSVSTLKIQRTERGDSAVYLCASSLSGLATDTQYFGPGTRLTVL.

V gene TRBV19 combines with J gene TRBJ2-7; the D gene is possibly TRBD2 (6 bases). There are 15 residues in the CDR3. Germline V gene lookup returns CDR1 LNHDA and CDR2 SQIVND (reference sequence). V was trimmed by 6 bases and J by 5 bases, leaving 20 bases between them. DNA of the CDR3: TGTGCCAGTAGCCTTCGGGGGATTAGGTACCACGAGCAGTACTTC. Amino acids: CASSLRGIRYHEQYF.

The chain uses TRBV21-1 and TRBJ1-1; the D call in the table, TRBD1, was not verified against the DNA. TRBV21-1 is assigned pseudogene status. The CDR3 runs to 17 residues. The CDR3 region is CASSLLWVPGQYTEAFF. The CDR3 DNA follows: TGTGCCAGCAGCCTATTATGGGTCCCGGGACAGTACACTGAAGCTTTCTTT.

In regard to this clone: Different DNA sequences within this sample yield the same CDR3. The CDR3 region is CASSLGGVTDTQYF. CDR3 sequence (DNA): TGCGCCAGCAGCTTGGGGGGGGTTACAGATACGCAGTATTTT. The chain joins TRBV5-1 to TRBJ2-3; possibly TRBD2 for D (6 bases). The germline V gene has CDR1 SGHRS and CDR2 YFSETQ. The CDR3 extends over 14 amino acids. Trimming took off 0 bases at V and 3 bases at J, with 8 bases between the two ends.

The gene calls are TRBV30 and TRBJ1-6; TRBD1 agrees at 11 bases. Per germline, CDR1 GTSNPN and CDR2 SVGIG (reference sequence). With V trimmed by 5 bases and J by 9 bases, 9 bases remained unmatched. The CDR3 spans 15 residues. CDR3 sequence: CAWDRGTGGFSPLHF. The CDR3 DNA reads TGTGCCTGGGACCGGGGGACAGGGGGATTTTCACCCCTCCACTTT.

Only a few counts were recorded for this clone. V is TRBV6-5 and J is TRBJ2-7; 10 bases fit TRBD2. Germline CDR1 is MNHEY and CDR2 is SVGAGI. The length of the CDR3 is 13 residues. With V trimmed by 7 bases and J by 3 bases, 3 bases remained unmatched. This CDR3 is CASTLAGGYEQYF. The CDR3 DNA sequence: TGTGCCAGCACCTTAGCGGGAGGCTACGAGCAGTACTTC.

The rearrangement uses TRBV21-1 and TRBJ1-6; TRBD1, the table's D call, lacks a check against the DNA. TRBV21-1 is a recognized pseudogene. The CDR3 runs 17 residues. Written as DNA, the CDR3 is TGTGCCAGCAAAGGGACAGGGGGAAGGCCGGTGAATTCACCCCTCCACTTT. It is translated as CASKGTGGRPVNSPLHF.

The V gene is TRBV10-1, the J gene TRBJ2-3, with D perhaps matching TRBD2 (5 bases). This CDR3 is built from 14 residues. Germline CDR1 is WNHNN and CDR2 is SYGVQD (reference sequence). The V gene lost 3 bases and the J gene lost 5 bases, with 12 bases spanning the gap. For the CDR3, the DNA is TGCGCCAGCAGTGAACCTTCGAGCGGAGATACGCAGTATTTT. Its translation is CASSEPSSGDTQYF.